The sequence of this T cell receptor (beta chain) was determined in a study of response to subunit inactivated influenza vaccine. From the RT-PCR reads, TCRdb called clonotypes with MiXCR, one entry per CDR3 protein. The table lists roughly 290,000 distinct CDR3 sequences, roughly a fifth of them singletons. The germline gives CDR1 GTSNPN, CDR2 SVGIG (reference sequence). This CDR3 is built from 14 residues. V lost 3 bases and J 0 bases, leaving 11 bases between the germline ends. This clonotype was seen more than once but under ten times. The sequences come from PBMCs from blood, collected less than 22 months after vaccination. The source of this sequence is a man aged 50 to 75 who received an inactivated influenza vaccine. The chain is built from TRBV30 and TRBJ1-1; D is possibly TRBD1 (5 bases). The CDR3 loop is CAWRVKGVNTEAFF. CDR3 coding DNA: TGTGCCTGGAGAGTAAAAGGGGTGAACACTGAAGCTTTCTTT.